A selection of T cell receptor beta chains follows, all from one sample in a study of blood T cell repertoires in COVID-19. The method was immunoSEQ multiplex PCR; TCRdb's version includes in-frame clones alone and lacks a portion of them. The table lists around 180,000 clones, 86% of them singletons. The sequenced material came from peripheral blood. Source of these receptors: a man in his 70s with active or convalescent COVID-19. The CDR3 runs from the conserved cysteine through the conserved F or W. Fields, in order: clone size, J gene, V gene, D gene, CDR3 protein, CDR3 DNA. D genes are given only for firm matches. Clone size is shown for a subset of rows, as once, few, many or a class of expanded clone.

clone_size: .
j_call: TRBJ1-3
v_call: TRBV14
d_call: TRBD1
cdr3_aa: CASSPRQGSVGNTIYF
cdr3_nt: TGTGCCAGCAGCCCTCGACAGGGGTCGGTTGGAAACACCATATATTTT

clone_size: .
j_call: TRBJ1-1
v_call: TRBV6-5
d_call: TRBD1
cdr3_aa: CASSYGTGGKNTEAFF
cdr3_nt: TGTGCCAGCAGCTACGGGACAGGGGGGAAGAACACTGAAGCTTTCTTT

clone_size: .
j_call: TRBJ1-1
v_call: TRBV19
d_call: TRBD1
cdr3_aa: CASSKDRALKAFF
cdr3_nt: TGTGCCAGTAGTAAAGACAGGGCCCTTAAAGCTTTCTTT

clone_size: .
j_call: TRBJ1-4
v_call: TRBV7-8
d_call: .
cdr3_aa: CASSTGQDLLGEKLFF
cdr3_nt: TGTGCCAGCAGCACAGGGCAGGATCTACTTGGTGAAAAACTGTTTTTT

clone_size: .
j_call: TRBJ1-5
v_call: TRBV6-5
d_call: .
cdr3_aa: CASSYSRGTGPQHF
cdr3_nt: TGTGCCAGCAGTTATAGCAGGGGCACGGGGCCCCAGCATTTT

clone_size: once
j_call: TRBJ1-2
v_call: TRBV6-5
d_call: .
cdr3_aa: CASTPGYNYGYTF
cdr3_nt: TGTGCCAGCACGCCGGGGTACAACTATGGCTACACCTTC

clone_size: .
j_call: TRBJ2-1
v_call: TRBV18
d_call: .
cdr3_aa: CATQSGAYNEQFF
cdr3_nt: TGTGCCACCCAAAGTGGAGCCTACAATGAGCAGTTCTTC

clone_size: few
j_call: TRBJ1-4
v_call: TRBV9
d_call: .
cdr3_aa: CASSVGGWNEKLFF
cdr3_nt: TGTGCCAGCAGCGTAGGAGGGTGGAACGAAAAACTGTTTTTT

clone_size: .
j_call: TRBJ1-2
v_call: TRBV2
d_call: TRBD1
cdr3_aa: CASSVDRAEYGYTF
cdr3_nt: TGTGCCAGCAGTGTCGACAGGGCGGAATATGGCTACACCTTC

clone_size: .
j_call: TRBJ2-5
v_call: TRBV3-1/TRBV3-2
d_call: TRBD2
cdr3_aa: CASSLPTSGMETQYF
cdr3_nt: TGTGCCAGCAGCCTCCCGACTAGCGGGATGGAGACCCAGTACTTC

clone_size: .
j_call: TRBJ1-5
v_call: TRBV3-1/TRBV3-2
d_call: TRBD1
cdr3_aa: CASSPQGGSQPQHF
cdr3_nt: TGTGCCAGCAGCCCCCAGGGGGGTTCTCAGCCCCAGCATTTT

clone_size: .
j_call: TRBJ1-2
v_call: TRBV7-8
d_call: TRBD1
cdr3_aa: CASSLERGLPYGYTF
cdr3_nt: TGTGCCAGCAGCTTAGAAAGGGGGCTTCCCTATGGCTACACCTTC

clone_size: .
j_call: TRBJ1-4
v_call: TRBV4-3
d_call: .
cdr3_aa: CASSQDGRANEKLFF
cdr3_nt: TGCGCCAGCAGCCAAGATGGGCGGGCTAATGAAAAACTGTTTTTT

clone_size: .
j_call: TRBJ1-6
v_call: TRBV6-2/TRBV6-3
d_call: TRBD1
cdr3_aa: CASSLDAGGYYNSPLHF
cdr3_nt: TGTGCCAGCAGCCTAGACGCAGGGGGATATTATAATTCACCCCTCCACTTT

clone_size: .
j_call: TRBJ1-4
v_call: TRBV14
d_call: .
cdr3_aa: CASSQERVPVGKLFF
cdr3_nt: TGTGCCAGCAGCCAAGAACGGGTACCAGTTGGAAAACTGTTTTTT

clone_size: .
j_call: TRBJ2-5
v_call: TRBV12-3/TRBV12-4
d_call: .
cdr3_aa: CASRPERTKTQYF
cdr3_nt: TGTGCCAGCAGACCCGAACGGACAAAGACCCAGTACTTC

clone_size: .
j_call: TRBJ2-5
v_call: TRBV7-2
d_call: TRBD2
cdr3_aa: CASRRAGGGETQYF
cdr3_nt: TGTGCCAGCAGACGGGCGGGAGGCGGAGAGACCCAGTACTTC

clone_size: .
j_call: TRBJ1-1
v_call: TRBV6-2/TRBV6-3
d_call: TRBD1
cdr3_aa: CASSNYRGSGGTEAFF
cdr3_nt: TGTGCCAGCAGCAACTACAGGGGCAGCGGCGGCACTGAAGCTTTCTTT

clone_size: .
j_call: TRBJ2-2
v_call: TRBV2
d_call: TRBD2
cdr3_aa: CASRKTSGIPNTGELFF
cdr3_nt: TGTGCCAGCAGAAAAACTAGCGGCATACCGAACACCGGGGAGCTGTTTTTT

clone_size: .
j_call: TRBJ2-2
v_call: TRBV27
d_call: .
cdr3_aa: CASSLGRGVNTGELFF
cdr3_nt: TGTGCCAGCAGTTTGGGCAGGGGGGTGAACACCGGGGAGCTGTTTTTT